This TCR beta chain was observed in a study of blood T cell repertoires in COVID-19. Across about two dozen US areas, participants ranged in age from about 18 to 89 years. Categorization into cohorts depended on clinical history that participants reported. V was pared by 3 bases and J by 0 bases, with 5 bases between. The V gene's germline CDR1 is SGHRS and CDR2 YFSETQ. CDR3 length: 13 amino acids. As processed by the authors: From reference gene primer amplification, estimates of nucleated cell counts were derived. The assay was immunoSEQ multiplex PCR, and TCRdb's table has in-frame clones only and misses some. The V and J calls and clone size are taken from that table; D and trimming were inferred from the DNA. In the table there are approximately 200,000 clones, 80% to 90% of which are singletons.

The rearrangement links TRBV5-1 to TRBJ2-3; D remains unclear. Specimen: PBMCs or T cells enriched from blood (not recorded which). The sequence derives from a woman in her forties with acute COVID-19. The DNA of the CDR3 is TGCGCCAGCAGCTATACTAGCACAGATACGCAGTATTTT. Its protein product is CASSYTSTDTQYF.